This TCR beta chain was found in a study of metastatic and nonmetastatic thyroid tumors (dated by TCRdb to the early 2020s). For the study in its entirety: The researchers compared repertoires between peripheral blood samples and tumor or nodule tissue samples from patients with malignant or benign thyroid disease.

Compared with germline, V lacks 1 base and J lacks 5 bases; bases without a gene match: 4. The germline V gene (reference sequence) provides CDR1 DFQATT and CDR2 SNEGSKA. The CDR3 measures 16 amino acids from cysteine to phenylalanine. Solely the CDR3 DNA is kept, with 48 bases framed from the first base. Compared with the rest of its sample, this clone is medium-sized (0.01 to 0.1%). What this receptor recognizes is not known. No clone much larger than this one lies a single base away; base qualities are absent. What the work shows at the level of the full study, not this receptor alone: TCR beta diversity was reported as significantly higher in malignant tumors than in benign nodules, in both blood and tumor samples.

Receptors were amplified or captured by PCR. The instrument given in TCRdb is Illumina HiSeq 4000. The TCR beta-chain CDR3 region of each patient was profiled by high-throughput sequencing. On the authors' methods: The researchers built a classifier to tell apart papillary thyroid cancer patients with distant metastasis, based on CDR3 differences among clinicopathological groups. The Shannon index was used to assess repertoire diversity, and the Morisita-Horn index was used to assess tumor-blood repertoire similarity. TCRdb reran the public reads through fastp at Q25 and MiXCR, keeping productive beta chains. TCRdb's processing, not the authors' own work, is the source of the V and J calls. In all, the sample holds approximately 2,200 clones, and over 9.5% of those were seen once. Jointly, the top ten make up over 12% of the sample. None of the patients had been given any treatment before thyroid surgery. Using T-cell receptor beta sequencing, the researchers looked back retrospectively at clinical samples from patients, gathered between about 2012 and 2018.

The source of this sequence is a female donor with papillary thyroid cancer or a benign thyroid nodule (not recorded which). Some clones in this sample may be carry-over from other donors' samples. This chain is built from TRBV20-1 and TRBJ2-3; 15 nucleotides in the junction match TRBD2. The sequencing input was tumor tissue. The DNA sequence is as follows: TGCAGTGCTAGAGGGACTAGCGGGGGGGCTGTAGATACGCAGTATTTT. It specifies CSARGTSGGAVDTQYF.